Following are 6 T cell receptor beta chains from one sample sequenced in a study of T cells after yellow fever vaccination. Via MiXCR, TCRdb re-called the 5' RACE reads, giving one row per CDR3 protein. The sample includes 450,000 to 650,000 distinct CDR3 sequences, around a fifth of them seen just once. The sequencing used PBMCs, collected about 20 days after the first yellow fever vaccination. The receptor source for this set is a man aged 18 to 30 who received the YFV17D yellow fever vaccine.

The V gene is TRBV12-3 or TRBV12-4, the J gene TRBJ1-2, with D possibly matching TRBD1 (6 bases). The CDR3 totals 15 residues. V was pared by 5 bases and J by 4 bases, with 17 bases between. In nucleotides, the CDR3 is TGTGCCAGCAGTCCCCGGACAGATTACCTCTATGGCTACACCTTC. Encoded protein: CASSPRTDYLYGYTF.

CDR3 protein: CASSEYWAGELFF. CDR3 nucleotide sequence: TGTGCCAGCAGTGAATATTGGGCCGGGGAGCTGTTTTTT. V gene TRBV25-1 combines with J gene TRBJ2-2; D gene unclear. This CDR3 region has 13 residues. V lost 0 bases and J lost 6, with 5 bases in between. Germline-derived CDR1 and CDR2 are MGHDK and SYGVNS.

This clonotype has more than one count but fewer than ten. The genes are TRBV5-1 and TRBJ2-3; 12 nucleotides line up with TRBD1. With V trimmed by 4 bases and J by 2 bases, 5 bases remained unmatched. This CDR3 has 16 residues. Germline CDR1 reads SGHRS; CDR2 reads YFSETQ. The CDR3 DNA sequence: TGCGCCAGCAGCAGCGGGACAGGGGGCACCACAGATACGCAGTATTTT. It translates to CASSSGTGGTTDTQYF.

The chain combines TRBV18 with TRBJ1-1; a possible D gene is TRBD1 (5 bases). V lost 2 bases and J 0 bases, leaving 7 bases between the germline ends. The germline V gene has CDR1 KGHSH and CDR2 LQKENI. The CDR3 is 14 residues long. The CDR3 region is CASSPGGMNTEAFF. The CDR3, as DNA: TGTGCCAGCTCACCAGGGGGTATGAACACTGAAGCTTTCTTT.

CDR3 nucleotides: TGCAGTGCTAGGGGACAGGGAAACCCTAATGAAAAACTGTTTTTT. This translates into CSARGQGNPNEKLFF. The rearrangement joins TRBV20-1 to TRBJ1-4; TRBD1 aligns across 9 bases. V lost 3 bases and J lost 3; bases outside the gene matches: 5. Germline assignment: CDR1 DFQATT and CDR2 SNEGSKA (reference sequence). This CDR3 spans 15 amino acids.

The genes are TRBV7-2 and TRBJ2-7; no firm D call. The CDR3 is made up of 13 amino acids. The germline V gene encodes CDR1 SGHTA and CDR2 FQGNSA. Between the trimmed V and J ends, which lost 1 base and 1 base, there was a span of 5 bases. The CDR3 DNA sequence: TGTGCCAGCAGCTTAGGGATTTCCTACGAGCAGTACGTC. This codes for CASSLGISYEQYV.